The rows below give T cell receptor beta chains drawn from one sample of a study of shared clonotypes between healthy human individuals. TCRdb's copy holds only in-frame clones and misses some; the assay was immunoSEQ multiplex PCR. Of roughly 1.4 million clones in the sample, just under 99% were seen once. The specimen sequenced was naive CD4+ T cells sorted from blood. Source of these receptors: a man aged 25-40 years in good health. The CDR3 runs from the conserved cysteine through the conserved F or W. D genes are given only for firm matches. The size entry is marked missing in some rows and otherwise reads once, few, many or a size class.

D gene	V gene	clone size	J gene	CDR3 DNA	CDR3 protein
-	TRBV5-6	-	TRBJ2-2	TGTGCCAGCAGCTTGGGCCCGGGGGACACCGGGGAGCTGTTTTTT	CASSLGPGDTGELFF
TRBD2	TRBV18	-	TRBJ2-7	TGTGCCAGCTCAACAGAATCCCATGCGGGAGGATCCTACGAGCAGTACTTC	CASSTESHAGGSYEQYF
TRBD1	TRBV14	once	TRBJ2-3	TGTGCCAGCAGCCGAACGACAGGGGGACCCACAGATACGCAGTATTTT	CASSRTTGGPTDTQYF
TRBD1	TRBV5-6	-	TRBJ2-1	TGTGCCAGCAGTACCGGGACAGGACGTTACAATGAGCAGTTCTTC	CASSTGTGRYNEQFF
TRBD1	TRBV6-5	-	TRBJ1-5	TGTGCCAGCAGTCAGGGACAGAATCAGCCCCAGCATTTT	CASSQGQNQPQHF
-	TRBV25-1	-	TRBJ2-7	TGTGCCAGCAGTGTTGTCGGAAACTACGAGCAGTACTTC	CASSVVGNYEQYF
TRBD1	TRBV18	-	TRBJ2-7	TGTGCCAGCTCACTCGGGACAGGGTCGGGCGAGCAGTACTTC	CASSLGTGSGEQYF
-	TRBV5-1	-	TRBJ2-2	TGCGCCAGCAGCTTGGGCGGCGTGACCGGGGAGCTGTTTTTT	CASSLGGVTGELFF
-	TRBV9	-	TRBJ2-2	TGTGCCAGCAGCCGGGGTTCCGGGGAGCTGTTTTTT	CASSRGSGELFF
-	TRBV27	once	TRBJ2-3	TGTGCCAGCAGTTCCCCGACGCGAAGCACAGATACGCAGTATTTT	CASSSPTRSTDTQYF
-	TRBV7-9	-	TRBJ2-5	TGTGCCGACGGGGCGGTCCAAGAGACCCAGTACTTC	CADGAVQETQYF
-	TRBV29-1	-	TRBJ2-5	TGCAGCGTTGAAGTAGGCCGAAGCCCCATCAAGACCCAGTACTTC	CSVEVGRSPIKTQYF
TRBD1	TRBV18	few	TRBJ1-5	TGTGCCAGCTCGCAGACAGGGGAAGGTCAGCCCCAGCATTTT	CASSQTGEGQPQHF
TRBD1	TRBV7-6	-	TRBJ1-3	TGTGCCAGCAGCCAGACAGGGTCCGGAAACACCATATATTTT	CASSQTGSGNTIYF
TRBD1	TRBV7-2	-	TRBJ2-5	TGTGCCAGCAGCCTCCCAGGACAGGGGCAAGGGACCCAGTACTTC	CASSLPGQGQGTQYF
-	TRBV9	-	TRBJ2-2	TGTGCCAGCAGCCAAGGATTGGTGGAAGGCACGAACACCGGGGAGCTGTTTTTT	CASSQGLVEGTNTGELFF
TRBD1	TRBV2	-	TRBJ2-2	TGTGCCAGCAGTGAACCAAAAGGGGGCCCCGGGGAGCTGTTTTTT	CASSEPKGGPGELFF
-	TRBV5-1	-	TRBJ2-3	TGCGCCAGCAGCCTGGGTATGAGTATAGGCACAGATACGCAGTATTTT	CASSLGMSIGTDTQYF